The 19 T cell receptor beta chains presented below share a single source sample, sequenced in a study of shared clonotypes between healthy human individuals. TCRdb keeps only in-frame clones here, not all; method: immunoSEQ multiplex PCR. Of about 610,000 clones in the sample, around 97% are singletons; the top ten hold roughly 0.05%. Material for sequencing was naive CD4+ T cells sorted from blood. The subset is: CD45RA+ positively selected. These receptors all come from a woman under 40 in good health.

V gene TRBV5-1 combines with J gene TRBJ2-7; the match to TRBD2 covers 11 bases. V shed 2 bases and J 0 bases; nucleotides not matched to a gene: 7. This CDR3 is built from 17 residues. CDR1 is SGHRS, CDR2 YFSETQ, per germline. The CDR3 nucleotides are TGCGCCAGCAGCTTAAAACCGGGACTAGCGGCCTCCTACGAGCAGTACTTC. This encodes CASSLKPGLAASYEQYF.

The rearrangement joins TRBV18 to TRBJ2-1, with TRBD1 matching 8 bases. V gave up 5 bases and J gave up 8 bases; unmatched junction bases: 8. CDR1 and CDR2 from the germline V gene are KGHSH and LQKENI. CDR3 length: 14 amino acids. CDR3 sequence: CASSGQGASDEQFF. The DNA for the CDR3 is TGTGCCAGCTCAGGGCAGGGGGCCTCGGATGAGCAGTTCTTC.

The chain carries TRBV29-1 and TRBJ1-5, with D uncertain. The germline gives CDR1 SQVTM, CDR2 ANQGSEA. The CDR3 length is 12 residues. Trimming took 6 bases from V and 3 from J, leaving 9 bases between them. In DNA, the CDR3 is TGCAGCGTGGCCAGTCCCAATCAGCCCCAGCATTTT. Its protein product is CSVASPNQPQHF.

The chain combines TRBV27 with TRBJ2-7; perhaps TRBD1 as D (5 bases). The V gene lost 4 bases and the J gene lost 5 bases, with 21 bases spanning the gap. The CDR3 totals 16 residues. Per germline, CDR1 MNHEY and CDR2 SMNVEV (reference sequence). The CDR3 DNA sequence: TGTGCCAGCAGTTCGTTCCAGGGTGGGTTCCTGCACGAGCAGTACTTC. It codes for CASSSFQGGFLHEQYF.

This clone was counted a single time. This chain joins TRBV6-6 and TRBJ2-7, with D uncertain. From germline, CDR1 is MNHNY and CDR2 SVGAGI (reference sequence). Trimming took 5 bases from V and 4 from J, leaving 9 bases between them. CDR3 length equals 12 residues. CDR3: CASSPSQYEQYF. The CDR3 DNA follows: TGTGCCAGCAGTCCCTCTCAATACGAGCAGTACTTC.

The chain is built from TRBV28 and TRBJ2-7, with D perhaps matching TRBD2 (6 bases). Germline-derived CDR1 and CDR2 are MDHEN and SYDVKM. Trimming pared 4 bases from V and 0 bases from J, leaving 19 bases between. This CDR3 region has 17 residues. In DNA form, the CDR3 reads TGTGCCAGCAGTTACCCCTTCCCTGGGGGGAGCTCCTACGAGCAGTACTTC. Amino acids: CASSYPFPGGSSYEQYF.

The chain recombines TRBV10-3 with TRBJ2-7; 8 nucleotides align to TRBD2. Germline V gives CDR1 ENHRY, CDR2 SYGVKD. The ends lost 3 bases at V and 4 bases at J; junction bases unmatched: 2. This CDR3 has 13 residues. The DNA of the CDR3 is TGTGCCATCAGTGATGGGACTAGATACGAGCAGTACTTC. Translated: CAISDGTRYEQYF.

The gene calls are TRBV27 and TRBJ1-5, with 9 bases lining up with TRBD1. Germline V gene lookup returns CDR1 MNHEY and CDR2 SMNVEV (reference sequence). V lost 8 bases to trimming and J lost 4 bases; unmatched junction nucleotides: 9. This CDR3 has 15 residues. CDR3 sequence: CASGPGQGANQPQHF. The CDR3 region has the DNA TGTGCCAGCGGGCCGGGACAGGGAGCAAATCAGCCCCAGCATTTT.

The chain carries TRBV19 and TRBJ2-1, with D possibly being TRBD1 or TRBD2 (5 bases each). Trimming left V 4 bases short and J 0 bases short, with 13 bases between. Germline V gene lookup returns CDR1 LNHDA and CDR2 SQIVND (reference sequence). CDR3 length: 16 amino acids. The CDR3 nucleotides read TGTGCCAGTAGTACAGCCGGGACCACCTCCTACAATGAGCAGTTCTTC. Its protein is CASSTAGTTSYNEQFF.

The chain recombines TRBV9 with TRBJ2-2; D ambiguous. The ends were cut back, 3 bases at V and 1 base at J, with 4 bases in the middle. The CDR3 runs to 13 residues. Germline lookup yields CDR1 SGDLS and CDR2 YYNGEE. The CDR3 loop reads CASSAVNTGELFF. CDR3 coding DNA: TGTGCCAGCAGCGCCGTGAACACCGGGGAGCTGTTTTTT.

Regarding this clone: The same CDR3 can be traced to other DNA sequences in this sample. This chain joins TRBV6-1 and TRBJ1-5; TRBD1 is a possible D gene (5 bases). Germline values: CDR1 MNHNS, CDR2 SASEGT. Trimming removed 1 base at V and 7 bases at J, with 8 bases between. The CDR3 covers 13 residues. This chain's CDR3 is CASSEGGFQPQHF. In DNA form, the CDR3 reads TGTGCCAGCAGTGAAGGGGGGTTCCAGCCCCAGCATTTT.

The chain carries TRBV7-8 and TRBJ2-7, with 7 bases fitting TRBD1. The CDR3 runs to 16 residues. Germline CDR1 is SGHVS and CDR2 is FQNEAQ. The ends lost 5 bases at V and 0 bases at J; junction bases unmatched: 10. In DNA form, the CDR3 reads TGTGCCAGCAGCCCACGGTTAGGGACAGTCTCCTACGAGCAGTACTTC. Protein sequence: CASSPRLGTVSYEQYF.

As regards this clone: Within the sample, other DNA sequences also encode this same CDR3. The gene calls are TRBV28 and TRBJ2-7; 9 bases fit TRBD1. This CDR3 is built from 14 residues. Germline trimming cut 4 bases from V and 2 bases from J; bases unmatched to any gene: 3. CDR1 and CDR2 from the germline V gene are MDHEN and SYDVKM. CDR3 loop: CASSSGQGPYEQYF. CDR3 in DNA: TGTGCCAGCAGTTCGGGACAGGGCCCCTACGAGCAGTACTTC.

The chain joins TRBV5-1 to TRBJ2-5; TRBD1 matches 10 bases. The CDR3 contains 18 residues. The germline V gene has CDR1 SGHRS and CDR2 YFSETQ. Germline trimming cut 3 bases from V and 2 bases from J; bases unmatched to any gene: 13. This CDR3 reads CASSSRLGTGDIQETQYF. In nucleotides, the CDR3 is TGCGCCAGCAGCTCCCGGTTGGGGACAGGGGATATTCAAGAGACCCAGTACTTC.

This sequence joins TRBV6-6 and TRBJ2-5, with 8 positions matching TRBD2. The DNA matches TRBJ2-7 better at its end, which makes the J call doubtful. CDR1 is MNHNY, CDR2 SVGAGI, per germline (reference sequence). The CDR3 runs to 15 residues. The CDR3 DNA reads as TGTGCCAGCAGTTACGGGCGGGAGGTGAAGTACGAGCAGTACTTC. Translating it yields CASSYGREVKYEQYF.

The rearrangement links TRBV10-3 to TRBJ1-2; D not certain. Germline values: CDR1 ENHRY, CDR2 SYGVKD. V was pared by 2 bases and J by 1 base, with 5 bases between. CDR3 length equals 13 residues. The CDR3 nucleotides read TGTGCCATCAGTGAGACAGATAACTATGGCTACACCTTC. Translation: CAISETDNYGYTF.

This clone was seen a single time. V and J are TRBV7-3 and TRBJ2-5, with 8 bases aligning to TRBD1. The CDR3 runs 13 residues. Germline CDR1 SGHTA, CDR2 FQGTGA. V was pared by 4 bases and J by 5 bases, with 3 bases of the junction left unmatched. The CDR3: CASSSTGVETQYF. CDR3 nucleotide sequence: TGTGCCAGCAGCTCGACAGGGGTGGAGACCCAGTACTTC.

The chain employs TRBV2 and TRBJ2-1; D is unclear. V was clipped by 7 bases and J by 9 bases, with 10 bases between them. CDR3 length: 11 residues. Germline CDR1 SNHLY, CDR2 FYNNEI. This CDR3 is CASKDGSEQFF. In nucleotides, the CDR3 is TGTGCCAGCAAAGACGGCAGTGAGCAGTTCTTC.

The V call is TRBV2, the J call TRBJ1-2; D gene uncertain. This CDR3 is built from 14 residues. Germline values: CDR1 SNHLY, CDR2 FYNNEI. Trimming took off 6 bases at V and 1 base at J, with 12 bases between the two ends. The CDR3 region has the DNA TGTGCCAGCAGAAAAACCGAGCTTAACTATGGCTACACCTTC. This encodes CASRKTELNYGYTF.